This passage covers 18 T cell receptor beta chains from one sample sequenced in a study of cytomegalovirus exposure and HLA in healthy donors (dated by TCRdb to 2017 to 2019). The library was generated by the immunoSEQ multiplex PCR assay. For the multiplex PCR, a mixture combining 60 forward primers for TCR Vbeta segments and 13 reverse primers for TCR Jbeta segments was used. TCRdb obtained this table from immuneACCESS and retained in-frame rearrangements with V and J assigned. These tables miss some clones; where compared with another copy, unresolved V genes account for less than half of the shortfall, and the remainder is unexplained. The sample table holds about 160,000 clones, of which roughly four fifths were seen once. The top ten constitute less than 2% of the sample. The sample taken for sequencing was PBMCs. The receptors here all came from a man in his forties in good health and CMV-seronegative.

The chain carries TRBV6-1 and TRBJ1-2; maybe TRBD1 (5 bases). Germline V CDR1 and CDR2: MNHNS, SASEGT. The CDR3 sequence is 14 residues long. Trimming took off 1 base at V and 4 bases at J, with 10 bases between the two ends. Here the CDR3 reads CASSEDDSSYGYTF. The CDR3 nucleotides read TGTGCCAGCAGTGAAGACGACAGTTCCTATGGCTACACCTTC.

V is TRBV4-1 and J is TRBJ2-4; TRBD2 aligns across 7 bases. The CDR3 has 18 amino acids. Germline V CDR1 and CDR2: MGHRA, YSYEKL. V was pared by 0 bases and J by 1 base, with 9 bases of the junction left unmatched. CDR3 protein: CASSQDGQRGGAKNIQYF. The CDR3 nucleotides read TGCGCCAGCAGCCAAGATGGCCAGCGGGGCGGGGCCAAAAACATTCAGTACTTC.

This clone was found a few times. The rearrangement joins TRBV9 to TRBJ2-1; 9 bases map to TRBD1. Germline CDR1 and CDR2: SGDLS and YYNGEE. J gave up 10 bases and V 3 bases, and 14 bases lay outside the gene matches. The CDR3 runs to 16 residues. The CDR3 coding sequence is TGTGCCAGCAGCGCGATTACAGGGGGCAGAACCCAAGAGCAGTTCTTC. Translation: CASSAITGGRTQEQFF.

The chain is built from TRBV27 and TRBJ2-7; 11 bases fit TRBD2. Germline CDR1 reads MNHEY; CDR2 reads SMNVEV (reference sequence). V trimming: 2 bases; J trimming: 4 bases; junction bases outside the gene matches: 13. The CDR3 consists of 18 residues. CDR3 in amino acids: CASSLAGTSGQAGYEQYF. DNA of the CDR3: TGTGCCAGCAGTTTAGCGGGGACTAGCGGCCAGGCGGGGTACGAGCAGTACTTC.

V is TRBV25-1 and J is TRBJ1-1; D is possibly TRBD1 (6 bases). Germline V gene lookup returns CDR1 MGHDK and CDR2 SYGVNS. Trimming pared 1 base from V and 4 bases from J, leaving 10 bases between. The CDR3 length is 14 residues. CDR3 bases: TGTGCCAGCAGTGAATTAGGGGGGGCCACTGAAGCTTTCTTT. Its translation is CASSELGGATEAFF.

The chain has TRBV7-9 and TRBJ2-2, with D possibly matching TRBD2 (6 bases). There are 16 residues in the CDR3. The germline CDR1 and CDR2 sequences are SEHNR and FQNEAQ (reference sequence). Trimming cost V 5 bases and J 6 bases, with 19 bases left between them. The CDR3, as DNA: TGTGCCAGCAGCCATGCGGGACTTCTACCCCCCGGGGAGCTGTTTTTT. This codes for CASSHAGLLPPGELFF.

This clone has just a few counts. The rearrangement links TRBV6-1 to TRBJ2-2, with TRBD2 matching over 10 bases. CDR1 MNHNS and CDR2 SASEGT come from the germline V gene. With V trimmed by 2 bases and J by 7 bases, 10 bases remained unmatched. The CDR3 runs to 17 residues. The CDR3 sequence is CASSEKYLAGGFGELFF. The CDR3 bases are TGTGCCAGCAGTGAAAAATATTTAGCGGGAGGATTCGGGGAGCTGTTTTTT.

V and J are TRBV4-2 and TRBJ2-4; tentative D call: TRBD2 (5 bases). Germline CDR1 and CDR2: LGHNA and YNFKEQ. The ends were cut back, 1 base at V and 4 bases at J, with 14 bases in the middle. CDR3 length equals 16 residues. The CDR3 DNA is TGTGCCAGCAGCCAAGGGCACTGGGAGCTTAAAAACATTCAGTACTTC. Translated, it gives CASSQGHWELKNIQYF.

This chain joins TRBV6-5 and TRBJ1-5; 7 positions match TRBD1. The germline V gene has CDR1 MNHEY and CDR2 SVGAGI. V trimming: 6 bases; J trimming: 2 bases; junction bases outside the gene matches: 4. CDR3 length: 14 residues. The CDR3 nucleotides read TGTGCCAGCAGCGACACAGGGGGCAATCAGCCCCAGCATTTT. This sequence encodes CASSDTGGNQPQHF.

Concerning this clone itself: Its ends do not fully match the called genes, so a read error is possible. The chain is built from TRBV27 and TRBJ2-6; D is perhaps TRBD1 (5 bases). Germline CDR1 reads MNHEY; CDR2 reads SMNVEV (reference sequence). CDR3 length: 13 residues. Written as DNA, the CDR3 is TGTGCCAGCATTCGCTCTGGGGCCAACGGCCTGACTTTC. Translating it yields CASIRSGANGLTF.

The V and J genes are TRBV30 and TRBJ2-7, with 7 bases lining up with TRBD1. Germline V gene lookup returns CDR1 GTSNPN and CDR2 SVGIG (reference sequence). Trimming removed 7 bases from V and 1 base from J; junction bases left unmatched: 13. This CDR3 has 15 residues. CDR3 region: CALGPRTGYSYEQYV. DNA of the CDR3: TGTGCCTTGGGCCCCCGGACAGGCTATTCCTACGAGCAGTACGTC.

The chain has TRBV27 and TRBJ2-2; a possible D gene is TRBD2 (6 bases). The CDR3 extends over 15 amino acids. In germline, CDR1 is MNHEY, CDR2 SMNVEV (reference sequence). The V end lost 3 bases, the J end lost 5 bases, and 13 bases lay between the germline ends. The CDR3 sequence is CASSLGGWGTGELFF. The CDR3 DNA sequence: TGTGCCAGCAGTTTGGGGGGATGGGGTACCGGGGAGCTGTTTTTT.

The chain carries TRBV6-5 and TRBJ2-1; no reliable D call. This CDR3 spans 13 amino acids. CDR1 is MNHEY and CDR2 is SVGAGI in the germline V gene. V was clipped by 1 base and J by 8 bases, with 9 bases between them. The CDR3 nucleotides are TGTGCCAGCAGTTACTTGAGGTGGGATGAGCAGTTCTTC. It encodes CASSYLRWDEQFF.

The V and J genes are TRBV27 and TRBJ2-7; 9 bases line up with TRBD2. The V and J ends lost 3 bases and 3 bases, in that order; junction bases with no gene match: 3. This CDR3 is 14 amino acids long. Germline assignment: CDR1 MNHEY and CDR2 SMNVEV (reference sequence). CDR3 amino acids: CASSFAGGFYEQYF. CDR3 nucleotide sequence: TGTGCCAGCAGTTTCGCGGGAGGGTTCTACGAGCAGTACTTC.

This CDR3 reads CASSLPRYEQYF. The CDR3 DNA is TGTGCCAGCAGCTTGCCACGGTACGAGCAGTACTTC. The gene calls are TRBV5-5 and TRBJ2-7; the D is unclear. The V gene's germline CDR1 is SGHKS and CDR2 YYEKEE (reference sequence). V dropped 1 base and J dropped 4 bases, with 6 bases sitting between them. CDR3 length: 12 amino acids. Drawing the rest from reference TRBV5-5 and TRBJ2-7, the complete variable domain is DAGVTQSPTHLIKTRGQQVTLRCSPISGHKSVSWYQQVLGQGPQFIFQYYEKEERGRGNFPDRFSARQFPNYSSELNVNALLLGDSALYLCASSLPRYEQYFGPGTRLTVT.

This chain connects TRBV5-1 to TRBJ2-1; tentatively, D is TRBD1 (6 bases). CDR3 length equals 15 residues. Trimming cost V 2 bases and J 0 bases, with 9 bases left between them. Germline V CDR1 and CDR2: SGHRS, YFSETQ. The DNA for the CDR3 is TGCGCCAGCAGCTTACAGGGAAGCTCCTACAATGAGCAGTTCTTC. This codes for CASSLQGSSYNEQFF.

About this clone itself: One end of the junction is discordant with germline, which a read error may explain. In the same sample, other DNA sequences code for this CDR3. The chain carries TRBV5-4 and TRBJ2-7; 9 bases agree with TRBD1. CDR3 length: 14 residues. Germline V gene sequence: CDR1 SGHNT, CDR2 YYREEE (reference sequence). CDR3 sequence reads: CASSRGQGNYEQYF. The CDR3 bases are TGCGCCAGCAGCCGGGGACAGGGTAACTACGAGCAGTACTTC.

DNA for the CDR3: TGTGCCATCACAGGGGGGAAAAACATTCAGTACTTC. Encoded protein: CAITGGKNIQYF. J is TRBJ2-4 and V is TRBV27, with 8 bases that match TRBD1. Germline V lookup: CDR1 MNHEY, CDR2 SMNVEV (reference sequence). This CDR3 region has 12 residues. The ends lost 10 bases at V and 4 bases at J; junction bases unmatched: 3.